The clone carrying this TCR beta chain was counted only a few times. Its matching antigen is unknown. V lost 4 bases to trimming and J lost 2 bases, with 15 bases between them. The CDR3 consists of 15 residues. Germline-derived CDR1 and CDR2 are ENHRY and SYGVKD. This sample stems from a study of regulatory and conventional T cells in RAG deficiency. General study findings and limits: Shannon entropy fell and Simpson indices rose in RAG-deficient patients.

Clones were sequenced by immunoSEQ multiplex PCR, and TCRdb holds only the in-frame ones, with some missing. The sample includes roughly 29,000 clones, around nine tenths of them seen just once. Regulatory T cells were sorted from blood as CD4+ CD25-high CD127-low cells. This sample was also put to use in a study of regulatory T cells. That paper states: The primer mix had 52 TRBV and 13 TRBJ primers.

The receptor comes from a human donor in good health. The sequencing input was Tregs sorted from blood. This chain uses TRBV10-3 with TRBJ2-7; D possibly corresponds to TRBD2 (6 bases). The CDR3 nucleotides are TGTGCCATCAGTGGTTTGGGAGGTCTAACCTACGAGCAGTACTTC. Its translation is CAISGLGGLTYEQYF.